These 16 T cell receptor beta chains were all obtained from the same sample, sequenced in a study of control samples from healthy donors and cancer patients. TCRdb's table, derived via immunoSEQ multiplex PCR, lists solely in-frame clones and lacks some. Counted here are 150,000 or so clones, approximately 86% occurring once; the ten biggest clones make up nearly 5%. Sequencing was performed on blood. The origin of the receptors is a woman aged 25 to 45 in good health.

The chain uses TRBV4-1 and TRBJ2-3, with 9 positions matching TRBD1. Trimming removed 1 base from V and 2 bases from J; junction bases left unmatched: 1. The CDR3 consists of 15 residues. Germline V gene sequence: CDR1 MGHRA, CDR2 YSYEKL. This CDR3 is CASSQVQGATDTQYF. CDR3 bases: TGCGCCAGCAGCCAAGTACAGGGGGCCACAGATACGCAGTATTTT.

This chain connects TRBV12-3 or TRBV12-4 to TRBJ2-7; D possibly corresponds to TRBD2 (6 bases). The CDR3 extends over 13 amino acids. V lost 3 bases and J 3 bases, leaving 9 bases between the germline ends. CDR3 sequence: CASSLGLFYEQYF. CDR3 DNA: TGTGCCAGCAGTTTGGGACTGTTCTACGAGCAGTACTTC.

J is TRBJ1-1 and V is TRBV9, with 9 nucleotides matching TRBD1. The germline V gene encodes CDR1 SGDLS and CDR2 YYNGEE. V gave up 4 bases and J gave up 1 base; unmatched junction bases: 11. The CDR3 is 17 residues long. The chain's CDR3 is CASSPLPDRGANTEAFF. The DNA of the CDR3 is TGTGCCAGCAGCCCCTTGCCGGACAGGGGAGCGAACACTGAAGCTTTCTTT.

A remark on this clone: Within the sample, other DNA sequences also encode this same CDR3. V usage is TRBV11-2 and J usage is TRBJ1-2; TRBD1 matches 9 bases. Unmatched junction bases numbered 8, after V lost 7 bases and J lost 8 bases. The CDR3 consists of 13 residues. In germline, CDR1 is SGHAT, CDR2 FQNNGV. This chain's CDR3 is CASIQRQGGGYTF. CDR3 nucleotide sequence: TGTGCCAGCATCCAAAGACAGGGGGGGGGCTACACCTTC.

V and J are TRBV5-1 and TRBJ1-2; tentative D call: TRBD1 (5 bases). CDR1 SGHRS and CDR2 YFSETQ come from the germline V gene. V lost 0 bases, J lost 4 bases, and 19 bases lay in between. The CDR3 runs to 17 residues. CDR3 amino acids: CASSLGFPARQRYGYTF. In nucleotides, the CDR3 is TGCGCCAGCAGCTTGGGGTTCCCAGCGCGACAGCGCTATGGCTACACCTTC.

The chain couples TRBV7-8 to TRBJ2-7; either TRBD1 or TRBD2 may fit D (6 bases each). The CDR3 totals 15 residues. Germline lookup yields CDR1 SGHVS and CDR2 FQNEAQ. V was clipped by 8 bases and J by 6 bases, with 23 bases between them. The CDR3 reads CASHPGAISDREQYF. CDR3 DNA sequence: TGTGCCAGCCACCCGGGGGCGATCTCGGATCGCGAGCAGTACTTC.

DNA for the CDR3: TGTGCCAGCAGCTTGGAGGTTTTAGAGACCCAGTACTTC. It specifies CASSLEVLETQYF. The chain recombines TRBV7-9 with TRBJ2-5, with D possibly TRBD2 on 5 matching bases. From germline, CDR1 is SEHNR and CDR2 FQNEAQ (reference sequence). The V and J ends lost 3 bases and 4 bases respectively, with 9 bases between them. The CDR3 loop spans 13 amino acids.

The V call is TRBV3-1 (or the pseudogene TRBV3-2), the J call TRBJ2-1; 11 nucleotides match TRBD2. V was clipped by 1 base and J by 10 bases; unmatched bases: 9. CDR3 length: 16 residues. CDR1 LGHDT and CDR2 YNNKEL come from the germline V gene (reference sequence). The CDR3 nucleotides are TGTGCCAGCAGCCAAGGTCGTAGCGGGGGGGCAGCCGAGCAGTTCTTC. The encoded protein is CASSQGRSGGAAEQFF.

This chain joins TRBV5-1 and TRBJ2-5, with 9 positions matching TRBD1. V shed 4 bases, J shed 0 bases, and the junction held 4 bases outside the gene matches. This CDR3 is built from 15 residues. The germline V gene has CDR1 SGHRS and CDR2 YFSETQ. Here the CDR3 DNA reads TGCGCCAGCAGCCCTGGACAGGGGCACCAAGAGACCCAGTACTTC. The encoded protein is CASSPGQGHQETQYF.

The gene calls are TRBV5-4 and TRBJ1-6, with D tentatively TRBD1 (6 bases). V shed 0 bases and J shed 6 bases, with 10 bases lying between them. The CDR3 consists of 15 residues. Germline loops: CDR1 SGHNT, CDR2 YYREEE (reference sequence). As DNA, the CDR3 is TGTGCCAGCAGCTTGGTATCAGGGGCTAATTCACCCCTCCACTTT. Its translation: CASSLVSGANSPLHF.

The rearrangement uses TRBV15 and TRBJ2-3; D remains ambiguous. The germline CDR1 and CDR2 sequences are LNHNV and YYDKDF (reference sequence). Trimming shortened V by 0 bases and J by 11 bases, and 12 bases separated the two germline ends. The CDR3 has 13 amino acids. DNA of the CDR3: TGTGCCACCAGCAGAGATGTTGGGGTGGGGCAGTATTTT. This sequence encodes CATSRDVGVGQYF.

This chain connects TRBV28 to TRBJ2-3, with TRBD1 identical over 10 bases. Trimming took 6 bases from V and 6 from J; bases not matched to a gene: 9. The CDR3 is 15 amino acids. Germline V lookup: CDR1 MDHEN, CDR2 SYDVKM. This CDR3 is CASRTAGQGQDTQYF. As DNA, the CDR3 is TGTGCCAGCAGGACTGCGGGACAGGGGCAGGATACGCAGTATTTT.

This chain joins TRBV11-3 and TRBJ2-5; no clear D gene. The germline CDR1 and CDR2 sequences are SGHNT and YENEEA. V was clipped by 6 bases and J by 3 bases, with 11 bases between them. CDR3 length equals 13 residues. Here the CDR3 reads CASSGPSKETQYF. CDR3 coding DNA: TGTGCCAGCAGTGGTCCCTCCAAAGAGACCCAGTACTTC.

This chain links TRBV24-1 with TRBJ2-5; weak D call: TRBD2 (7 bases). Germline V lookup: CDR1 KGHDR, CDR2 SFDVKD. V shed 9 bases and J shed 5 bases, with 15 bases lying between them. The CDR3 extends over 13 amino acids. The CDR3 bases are TGTGCCACCGGGGGGCCAGCGGGGGAGACCCAGTACTTC. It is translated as CATGGPAGETQYF.

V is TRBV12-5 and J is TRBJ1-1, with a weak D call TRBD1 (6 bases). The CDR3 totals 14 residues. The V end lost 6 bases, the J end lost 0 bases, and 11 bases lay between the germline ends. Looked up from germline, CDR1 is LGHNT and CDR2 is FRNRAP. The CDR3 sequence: CASGPTGMNTEAFF. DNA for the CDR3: TGTGCTAGTGGCCCGACAGGTATGAACACTGAAGCTTTCTTT.

The CDR3 is CASSWGTDTPPSSYEQYV. CDR3 coding DNA: TGTGCCAGCAGTTGGGGGACAGATACTCCACCGTCCTCCTACGAGCAGTACGTC. V usage is TRBV6-4 and J usage is TRBJ2-7, with 7 bases fitting TRBD1. CDR3 length: 18 residues. CDR1 MRHNA and CDR2 SNTAGT come from the germline V gene. Trimming removed 5 bases from V and 0 bases from J; junction bases left unmatched: 16.